The rows below give T cell receptor beta chains drawn from one sample of a study of CD8+ T cells in alopecia areata. TCRdb's table, derived via immunoSEQ multiplex PCR, lists solely in-frame clones and lacks some. The sample includes 80,000 to 100,000 clones, about 40% of them seen just once. The sample taken for sequencing was CD4+ T cells sorted from blood. The receptor source for this set is a human donor with alopecia areata. Each CDR3 is given with its conserved first and last residue. A D gene is named only where the DNA matches it firmly. Size tells how often a clone was seen (once, few, many) or the class of an expanded clone, and some rows leave it out.

V gene	D gene	clone size	J gene	CDR3 protein	CDR3 DNA
TRBV29-1	NA	NA	TRBJ1-2	CSVSVDYGYTF	TGCAGCGTGTCCGTAGACTATGGCTACACCTTC
TRBV10-3	TRBD1	NA	TRBJ2-1	CAIKREGQGSYNEQFF	TGTGCCATCAAGAGGGAGGGACAGGGCTCCTACAATGAGCAGTTCTTC
TRBV9	NA	NA	TRBJ2-3	CASSVGVTDTQYF	TGTGCCAGCAGCGTAGGGGTTACAGATACGCAGTATTTT
TRBV29-1	TRBD1	few	TRBJ1-2	CSVVGQGSMDGYTF	TGCAGCGTTGTCGGACAGGGCTCCATGGACGGCTACACCTTC
TRBV30	TRBD2	few	TRBJ2-7	CAWRVGGSYEQYF	TGTGCCTGGAGGGTTGGCGGGAGCTACGAGCAGTACTTC
TRBV5-6	TRBD2	NA	TRBJ2-1	CASRLEWGGHEQFF	TGTGCCAGCAGGCTGGAATGGGGGGGACATGAGCAGTTCTTC
TRBV15	NA	NA	TRBJ2-1	CATSRDLANEQFF	TGTGCCACCAGCAGAGATCTGGCCAATGAGCAGTTCTTC
TRBV6-5	NA	once	TRBJ2-5	CASSYTRTPLQETQYF	TGTGCCAGCAGTTACACCAGAACCCCACTCCAAGAGACCCAGTACTTC
TRBV27	TRBD1	NA	TRBJ1-2	CASSRDRVYGYTF	TGTGCCAGCAGCCGGGACAGGGTATATGGCTACACCTTC
TRBV29-1	TRBD2	NA	TRBJ2-1	CSATTDTSGSYPYNEQFF	TGCAGCGCCACGACAGATACTAGCGGGAGCTATCCCTACAATGAGCAGTTCTTC
TRBV6-6	TRBD1	NA	TRBJ2-7	CASRPGQGYEQYF	TGTGCCAGCAGACCGGGACAGGGGTACGAGCAGTACTTC
TRBV29-1	NA	NA	TRBJ1-2	CSGGTGNEDF	TGCAGCGGGGGGACGGGAAACGAGGACTTC
TRBV4-3	TRBD1	few	TRBJ2-2	CASSQDAQGDGELFF	TGCGCCAGCAGCCAAGATGCACAGGGGGACGGGGAGCTGTTTTTT
TRBV28	NA	NA	TRBJ2-7	CASTARGRRSEQYF	TGTGCCAGCACCGCCAGGGGGAGGCGTAGCGAGCAGTACTTC
TRBV7-2	NA	NA	TRBJ2-5	CASSSYQETQYF	TGTGCCAGCAGCTCCTACCAAGAGACCCAGTACTTC
TRBV4-1	TRBD1	NA	TRBJ1-2	CASSREGARGYTF	TGCGCCAGCAGCCGGGAGGGGGCGCGAGGCTACACCTTC
TRBV11-2	NA	many	TRBJ2-7	CASSSNSREQYF	TGTGCCAGCAGCTCAAACTCCAGGGAGCAGTACTTC
TRBV4-1	NA	NA	TRBJ2-5	CASSQARDTQETQYF	TGCGCCAGCAGCCAAGCGCGGGACACCCAAGAGACCCAGTACTTC
TRBV20-1	NA	few	TRBJ2-1	CSAVPYNEQFF	TGCAGTGCGGTCCCATACAATGAGCAGTTCTTC
TRBV18	TRBD1	few	TRBJ1-2	CASSPTGGTYGYTF	TGTGCCAGCTCACCGACAGGGGGCACCTATGGCTACACCTTC
TRBV2	NA	few	TRBJ2-1	CASTVTLWDEQFF	TGTGCCAGCACGGTGACCCTGTGGGATGAGCAGTTCTTC
TRBV29-1	NA	few	TRBJ1-1	CSAEQSPNTEAFF	TGCAGCGCTGAACAGAGCCCGAACACTGAAGCTTTCTTT
TRBV27	NA	NA	TRBJ2-3	CASSLKGTDTQYF	TGTGCCAGCAGTTTGAAAGGGACAGATACGCAGTATTTT
TRBV18	NA	NA	TRBJ1-1	CASSGTRTEAFF	TGTGCCAGCTCAGGCACCAGGACTGAAGCTTTCTTT
TRBV5-1	TRBD2	few	TRBJ2-6	CASSIERGATANVLTF	TGCGCCAGCAGCATAGAGCGGGGGGCTACAGCCAACGTCCTGACTTTC
TRBV6-5	NA	few	TRBJ1-2	CASSYSPGPYGYTF	TGTGCCAGCAGTTACTCGCCGGGTCCCTATGGCTACACCTTC
TRBV29-1	NA	few	TRBJ2-1	CSVARGGDYNEQFF	TGCAGCGTTGCCAGGGGAGGAGACTACAATGAGCAGTTCTTC
TRBV29-1	NA	NA	TRBJ2-5	CSVSEGGSRETQYF	TGCAGCGTCTCCGAGGGAGGATCGAGGGAGACCCAGTACTTC
TRBV30	TRBD1	once	TRBJ1-6	CAWRWGQGFSPLHF	TGTGCCTGGAGATGGGGACAGGGGTTTTCACCCCTCCACTTT
TRBV30	NA	NA	TRBJ1-5	CAWSAEGQPQHF	TGTGCCTGGAGTGCAGAGGGACAGCCCCAGCATTTT
TRBV29-1	TRBD1	few	TRBJ1-2	CSVSGQGVGGYTF	TGCAGCGTTTCTGGACAGGGGGTGGGAGGCTACACCTTC
TRBV29-1	TRBD2	NA	TRBJ2-3	CSVSGRNTDTQYF	TGCAGCGTTAGCGGGAGAAACACAGATACGCAGTATTTT
TRBV25-1	TRBD2	NA	TRBJ2-1	CASSESLGGKGHNEQFF	TGTGCCAGCAGTGAATCCCTGGGGGGGAAGGGACACAATGAGCAGTTCTTC
TRBV5-1	NA	once	TRBJ2-3	CASSLVDTQYF	TGCGCCAGCAGCTTGGTAGATACGCAGTATTTT
TRBV29-1	NA	few	TRBJ2-7	CSATLTGYEQYF	TGCAGCGCTACCTTGACGGGCTACGAGCAGTACTTC
TRBV29-1	NA	few	TRBJ1-1	CSVGRTGNTEAFF	TGCAGCGTTGGTAGGACGGGGAACACTGAAGCTTTCTTT
TRBV7-8	TRBD2	few	TRBJ2-5	CASSPQVAGRETQYF	TGTGCCAGCAGCCCCCAAGTAGCGGGGCGGGAGACCCAGTACTTC
TRBV5-1	NA	NA	TRBJ2-5	CASSLGAGAQETQYF	TGCGCCAGCAGCTTGGGGGCGGGGGCCCAAGAGACCCAGTACTTC
TRBV9	TRBD2	NA	TRBJ2-7	CASSAGTSWEQYF	TGTGCCAGCAGCGCTGGGACTAGCTGGGAGCAGTACTTC
TRBV5-4	TRBD1	few	TRBJ2-2	CASSFGQGARPYGELFF	TGTGCCAGCAGCTTCGGGCAGGGGGCGAGGCCCTACGGGGAGCTGTTTTTT
TRBV7-9	NA	NA	TRBJ1-2	CASSLGGEGGTAPGGYTF	TGTGCCAGCAGCTTAGGAGGTGAAGGGGGAACTGCCCCTGGTGGCTACACCTTC
TRBV5-6	NA	few	TRBJ2-3	CASSRGVLAGTQYF	TGTGCCAGCAGCAGGGGGGTTTTAGCGGGTACGCAGTATTTT
TRBV29-1	NA	NA	TRBJ2-7	CSVDMSPGPFEQYF	TGCAGCGTTGACATGAGCCCAGGGCCCTTCGAGCAGTACTTC
TRBV5-1	NA	few	TRBJ1-2	CASSLDLGAYGYTF	TGCGCCAGCAGCTTGGACCTGGGAGCCTATGGCTACACCTTC
TRBV28	NA	few	TRBJ1-5	CASRASYNQPQHF	TGTGCCAGCAGAGCATCCTACAATCAGCCCCAGCATTTT
TRBV18	NA	NA	TRBJ2-2	CASSPTGTANTGELFF	TGTGCCAGCTCACCAACGGGAACAGCGAACACCGGGGAGCTGTTTTTT
TRBV18	NA	NA	TRBJ2-1	CASSLESPEQFF	TGTGCCAGCTCACTCGAATCACCAGAGCAGTTCTTC
TRBV29-1	NA	NA	TRBJ2-7	CSATKQGTVHEQYF	TGCAGCGCAACCAAACAGGGGACTGTCCACGAGCAGTACTTC
TRBV5-4	NA	NA	TRBJ2-7	CASSPDRDRSYEQYF	TGTGCCAGCAGCCCGGACCGAGACAGATCCTACGAGCAGTACTTC
TRBV7-2	NA	few	TRBJ1-5	CASSLAGHQPQHF	TGTGCCAGCAGCTTAGCCGGGCACCAGCCCCAGCATTTT
TRBV7-9	NA	NA	TRBJ2-5	CASSLERGTETQYF	TGTGCCAGCAGCTTAGAAAGGGGGACCGAGACCCAGTACTTC
TRBV29-1	TRBD2	few	TRBJ2-3	CSVASGGGAGNTQYF	TGCAGCGTTGCAAGTGGCGGGGGGGCCGGTAATACGCAGTATTTT
TRBV5-1	NA	NA	TRBJ2-3	CASGVGYYDTQYF	TGCGCCAGCGGTGTCGGGTATTATGATACGCAGTATTTT
TRBV6-5	NA	NA	TRBJ1-2	CASSYSVGEAYGYTF	TGTGCCAGCAGTTACTCGGTCGGGGAGGCCTATGGCTACACCTTC
TRBV29-1	TRBD2	NA	TRBJ2-3	CSTSGVAGETDTQYF	TGCAGCACAAGCGGAGTAGCGGGAGAAACAGATACGCAGTATTTT
TRBV18	NA	NA	TRBJ2-5	CASSPGRPSQETQYF	TGTGCCAGCTCACCCGGAAGGCCTTCCCAAGAGACCCAGTACTTC
TRBV29-1	TRBD2	NA	TRBJ2-7	CSVVLAGLSPQQYF	TGCAGCGTTGTACTAGCGGGGTTAAGCCCCCAGCAGTACTTC
TRBV9	NA	NA	TRBJ1-2	CASSGGDRAYGYTF	TGTGCCAGCAGCGGGGGAGACAGAGCCTATGGCTACACCTTC
TRBV29-1	TRBD2	NA	TRBJ2-5	CSAYGGGRQETQYF	TGCAGCGCCTACGGGGGCGGGAGGCAAGAGACCCAGTACTTC
TRBV7-2	NA	NA	TRBJ2-3	CASSLVADASTDTQYF	TGTGCCAGCAGCTTAGTAGCGGATGCTAGCACAGATACGCAGTATTTT